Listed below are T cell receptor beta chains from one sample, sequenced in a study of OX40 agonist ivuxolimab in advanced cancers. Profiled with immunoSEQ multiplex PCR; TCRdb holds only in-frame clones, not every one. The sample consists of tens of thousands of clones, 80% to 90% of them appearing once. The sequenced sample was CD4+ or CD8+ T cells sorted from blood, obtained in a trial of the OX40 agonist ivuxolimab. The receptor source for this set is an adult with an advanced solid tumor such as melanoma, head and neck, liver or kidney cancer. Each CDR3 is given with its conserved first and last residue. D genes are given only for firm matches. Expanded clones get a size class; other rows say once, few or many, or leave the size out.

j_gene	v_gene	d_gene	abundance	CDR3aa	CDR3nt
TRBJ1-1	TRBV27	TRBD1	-	CASSRGTGGTEAFF	TGTGCCAGCAGCCGGGGGACAGGGGGCACTGAAGCTTTCTTT
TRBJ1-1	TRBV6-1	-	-	CASSDGGSASSTEAFF	TGTGCCAGCAGTGATGGGGGCAGTGCGTCGTCCACTGAAGCTTTCTTT
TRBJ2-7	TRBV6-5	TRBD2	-	CASSYSISGTSYEQYF	TGTGCCAGCAGTTACTCTATAAGCGGGACCTCCTACGAGCAGTACTTC
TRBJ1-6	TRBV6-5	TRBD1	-	CASSSTGTGDSPLHF	TGTGCCAGCAGTTCCACGGGGACAGGGGATTCACCCCTCCACTTT
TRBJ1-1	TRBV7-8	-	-	CASSLEPGVEAFF	TGTGCCAGCAGCTTAGAGCCGGGGGTTGAAGCTTTCTTT
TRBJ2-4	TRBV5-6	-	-	CASSLPVVGIQYF	TGTGCCAGCAGTTTACCTGTGGTGGGCATTCAGTACTTC
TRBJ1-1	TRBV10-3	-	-	CATLRDPRYTEAFF	TGTGCCACCCTCCGGGACCCCCGGTACACTGAAGCTTTCTTT
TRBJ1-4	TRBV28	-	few	CASRPSRTNEKLFF	TGTGCCAGCAGACCCTCCCGGACGAATGAAAAACTGTTTTTT
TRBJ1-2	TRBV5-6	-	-	CASSLYRRPGYTF	TGTGCCAGCAGCTTGTACCGTCGACCTGGCTACACCTTC
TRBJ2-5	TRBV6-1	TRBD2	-	CAIAGLAGETQYF	TGTGCCATCGCGGGACTAGCGGGGGAGACCCAGTACTTC
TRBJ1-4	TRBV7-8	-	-	CASSSYRAPKEKLFF	TGTGCCAGCAGCTCCTACAGGGCCCCGAAGGAAAAACTGTTTTTT
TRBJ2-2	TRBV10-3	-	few	CAISVYGDTGELFF	TGTGCCATCAGTGTCTACGGTGACACCGGGGAGCTGTTTTTT
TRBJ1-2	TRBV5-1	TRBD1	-	CASSFIGRTGGAYGYTF	TGCGCCAGCAGCTTCATCGGCCGGACAGGAGGGGCCTATGGCTACACCTTC
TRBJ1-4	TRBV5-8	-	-	CASSLAAQGQGREKLFF	TGTGCCAGCAGCTTGGCCGCCCAGGGGCAGGGCAGAGAAAAACTGTTTTTT
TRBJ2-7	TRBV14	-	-	CASSQVSYEQYF	TGTGCCAGCAGCCAAGTCTCCTACGAGCAGTACTTC
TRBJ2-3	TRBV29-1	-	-	CSVVEAGPSTDTQYF	TGCAGCGTTGTCGAAGCGGGCCCTTCCACAGATACGCAGTATTTT
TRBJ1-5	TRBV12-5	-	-	CASRREGNQPQHF	TGTGCTAGTCGCAGGGAAGGCAATCAGCCCCAGCATTTT
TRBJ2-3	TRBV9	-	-	CASSVVSSDTQYF	TGTGCCAGCAGCGTAGTTTCGTCAGATACGCAGTATTTT
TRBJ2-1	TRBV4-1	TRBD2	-	CASSQEGLAGGDEQFF	TGCGCCAGCAGCCAAGAAGGGCTAGCGGGGGGCGATGAGCAGTTCTTC
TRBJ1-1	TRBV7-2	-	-	CASCFGEVNTEAFF	TGTGCCAGCTGCTTTGGGGAAGTGAACACTGAAGCTTTCTTT
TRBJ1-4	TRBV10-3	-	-	CAISDRGGSEKLFF	TGTGCCATCAGTGACAGGGGCGGGAGTGAAAAACTGTTTTTT
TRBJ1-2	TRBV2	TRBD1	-	CASSERGQAYGYTF	TGTGCCAGCAGTGAAAGGGGACAGGCCTATGGCTACACCTTC
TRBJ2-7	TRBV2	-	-	CASSVRGSYYEQYF	TGTGCCAGCAGTGTAAGAGGCAGCTACTACGAGCAGTACTTC
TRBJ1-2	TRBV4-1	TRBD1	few	CASSQDQGDGYGYTF	TGCGCCAGCAGCCAAGATCAGGGGGATGGCTATGGCTACACCTTC
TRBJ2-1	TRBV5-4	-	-	CASTTEGSAYNEQFF	TGTGCCAGCACCACCGAAGGTTCGGCCTACAATGAGCAGTTCTTC
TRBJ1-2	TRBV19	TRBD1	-	CASSPRDRNYGYTF	TGTGCCAGTAGTCCCCGGGACAGGAACTATGGCTACACCTTC
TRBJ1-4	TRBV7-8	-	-	CASSLAGATNEKLFF	TGTGCCAGCAGCTTAGCAGGGGCAACTAATGAAAAACTGTTTTTT
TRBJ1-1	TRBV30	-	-	CAWSLDSVNTEAFF	TGTGCCTGGAGTTTGGACAGTGTGAACACTGAAGCTTTCTTT
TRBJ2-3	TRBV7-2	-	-	CASRGTDTQYF	TGTGCCAGCAGGGGCACAGATACGCAGTATTTT
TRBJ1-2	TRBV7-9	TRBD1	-	CASSLNRGSNYGYTF	TGTGCCAGCAGCTTAAACAGGGGATCTAACTATGGCTACACCTTC
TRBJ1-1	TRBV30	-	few	CAWSARTEAFF	TGTGCCTGGAGTGCCCGCACTGAAGCTTTCTTT
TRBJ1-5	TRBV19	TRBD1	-	CASRWDRGGNQPQHF	TGTGCCAGTAGATGGGACAGGGGTGGCAATCAGCCCCAGCATTTT
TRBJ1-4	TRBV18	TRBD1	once	CASSPPGQAEKLFF	TGTGCCAGCTCACCACCCGGACAGGCGGAAAAACTGTTTTTT
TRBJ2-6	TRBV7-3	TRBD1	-	CASSLTGRSGANVLTF	TGTGCCAGCAGCTTGACAGGGCGCTCTGGGGCCAACGTCCTGACTTTC
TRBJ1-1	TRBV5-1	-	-	CASRSIMQGTEAFF	TGCGCCAGCAGATCCATCATGCAGGGCACTGAAGCTTTCTTT
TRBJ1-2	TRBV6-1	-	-	CASVAFEYYGYTF	TGTGCCAGCGTTGCCTTCGAATACTATGGCTACACCTTC
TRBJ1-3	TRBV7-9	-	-	CASSLPLAGNTIYF	TGTGCCAGCAGCCTCCCCTTAGCTGGAAACACCATATATTTT
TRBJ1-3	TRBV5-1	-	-	CASSEGRPGVTIYF	TGCGCCAGCAGCGAGGGACGCCCCGGTGTGACCATATATTTT
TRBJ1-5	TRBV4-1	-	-	CASSQGLWPQHF	TGCGCCAGCAGCCAAGGGCTCTGGCCCCAGCATTTT
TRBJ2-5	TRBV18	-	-	CASSPRETQYF	TGTGCCAGCTCACCACGAGAGACCCAGTACTTC
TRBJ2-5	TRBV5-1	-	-	CASSLDETQYF	TGCGCCAGCAGCTTGGACGAGACCCAGTACTTC
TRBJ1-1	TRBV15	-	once	CATSRAGQFNTEAFF	TGTGCCACCAGCAGAGCAGGACAGTTCAACACTGAAGCTTTCTTT
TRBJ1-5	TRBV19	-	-	CASSIDDHQPQHF	TGTGCCAGTAGTATAGATGATCATCAGCCCCAGCATTTT
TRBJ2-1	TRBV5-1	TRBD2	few	CASSLLPGLVTNEQFF	TGCGCCAGCAGCTTATTACCGGGACTAGTAACCAATGAGCAGTTCTTC
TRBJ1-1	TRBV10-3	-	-	CAISVPGNTEAFF	TGTGCCATCAGTGTGCCTGGGAACACTGAAGCTTTCTTT
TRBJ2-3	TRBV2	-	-	CASIASGSGTDTQYF	TGTGCCAGCATAGCGTCGGGCAGCGGCACAGATACGCAGTATTTT
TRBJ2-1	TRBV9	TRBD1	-	CASSSSTGAYNEQFF	TGTGCCAGCAGCTCTTCGACAGGGGCCTACAATGAGCAGTTCTTC
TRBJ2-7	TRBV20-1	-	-	CSAIKVDEQYF	TGCAGTGCTATTAAGGTGGACGAGCAGTACTTC
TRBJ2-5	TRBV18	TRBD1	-	CASSEQGNQETQYF	TGTGCCAGCTCAGAACAGGGGAACCAAGAGACCCAGTACTTC
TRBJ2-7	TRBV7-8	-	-	CASSASYEQYF	TGTGCCAGCAGCGCCTCCTACGAGCAGTACTTC
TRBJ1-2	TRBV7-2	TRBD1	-	CASSFGQGANYGYTF	TGTGCCAGCAGCTTCGGACAGGGAGCTAACTATGGCTACACCTTC
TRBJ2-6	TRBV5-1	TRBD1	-	CASSLVYRGSAGANVLTF	TGCGCCAGCAGCTTGGTTTACAGGGGTTCGGCTGGGGCCAACGTCCTGACTTTC
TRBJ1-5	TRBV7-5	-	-	CVRSFRPKKKNSNQPQHF	TGTGTCAGAAGCTTCCGACCGAAGAAGAAGAATAGCAATCAGCCCCAGCATTTT
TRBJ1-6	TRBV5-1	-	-	CASSLTGFSSYNSPLHF	TGCGCCAGCAGCTTGACAGGGTTTAGCTCCTATAATTCACCCCTCCACTTT
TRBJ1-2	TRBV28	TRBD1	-	CASSLGQGGLLGYTF	TGTGCCAGCAGTTTGGGACAGGGGGGCCTATTAGGCTACACCTTC